This TCR beta chain was documented in a study of T-cell reconstitution after alpha-beta-depleted transplantation in children. Preparation of the TCRbeta library was carried out with unique molecular identifiers. MiXCR, run by TCRdb on the PCR reads, gives a single entry per CDR3 protein. The table records about 310,000 distinct CDR3 sequences, about a quarter of them present only once. Study-level findings and limits: Surviving recipient T cells and thymic progenitors produced the high day-60 TCRbeta diversity seen in some patients. There were reportedly several hundred expanded graft clones from which alpha-beta T cells came about two months after transplant. T-cell counts and diversity at one year following transplant were attributed mainly to newly produced T cells.

On this clonotype: Its antigen is currently unknown.

This CDR3 contains 16 residues. V was shortened by 1 base and J by 2 bases, with 16 bases between the two germline ends. The germline V gene encodes CDR1 SGHRS and CDR2 YFSETQ. The material was PBMCs, mostly from graft donor cells, obtained 180 days after TCRalphabeta/CD19-depleted stem cell transplant. The clonotype originates from a male patient between 5 and 17 years old who had a stem cell transplant for acute lymphoblastic leukemia, so the T cells may come from the graft donor. The chain joins TRBV5-1 to TRBJ2-7, with a possible D match to TRBD1 (5 bases). CDR3 DNA: TGCGCCAGCAGCTTGAAGTTGGCAGGGTGGGCCTACGAGCAGTACTTC. It encodes CASSLKLAGWAYEQYF.